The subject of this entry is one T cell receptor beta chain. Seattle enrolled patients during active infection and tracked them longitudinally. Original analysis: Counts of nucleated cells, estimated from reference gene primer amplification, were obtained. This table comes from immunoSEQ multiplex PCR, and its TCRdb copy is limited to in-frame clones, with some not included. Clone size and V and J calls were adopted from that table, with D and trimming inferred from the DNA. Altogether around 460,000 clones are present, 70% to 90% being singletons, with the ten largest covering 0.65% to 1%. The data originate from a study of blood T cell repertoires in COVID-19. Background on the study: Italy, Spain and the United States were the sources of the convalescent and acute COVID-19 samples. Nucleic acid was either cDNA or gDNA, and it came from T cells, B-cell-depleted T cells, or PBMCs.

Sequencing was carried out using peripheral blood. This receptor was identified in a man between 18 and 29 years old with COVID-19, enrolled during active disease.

The CDR3 sequence is CASTKKGQGAGTEAFF. The CDR3 nucleotides are TGTGCCAGCACAAAAAAGGGACAGGGGGCGGGCACTGAAGCTTTCTTT. This sequence joins TRBV27 and TRBJ1-1; 12 bases match TRBD1. The germline V gene encodes CDR1 MNHEY and CDR2 SMNVEV (reference sequence). With V trimmed by 7 bases and J by 4 bases, 10 bases remained unmatched. The CDR3 has 16 residues.